The 20 T cell receptor beta chains in this list originate from one sample, sequenced in a study of blood T cells in healthy people across ages. Combining a sample-barcoded 5' primer with a J-beta primer mix, a second PCR ran for roughly 7 to 11 cycles. TCRdb passed the 5' RACE reads through MiXCR, listing each CDR3 protein once. Of around 710,000 distinct CDR3 sequences listed, roughly 47% were seen once; the top ten hold 20%. The sequenced sample consisted of blood. These receptors were taken from a woman aged 55-69 years in good health.

The rearrangement joins TRBV20-1 to TRBJ1-5; D uncertain. Germline CDR1 reads DFQATT; CDR2 reads SNEGSKA (reference sequence). The V end lost 0 bases, the J end lost 2 bases, and 14 bases lay between the germline ends. The CDR3 has 16 amino acids. CDR3 nucleotides: TGCAGTGCTAGAGACTTGGGTGGGCAGGGCAATCAGCCCCAGCATTTT. Translating it yields CSARDLGGQGNQPQHF.

The gene calls are TRBV7-3 and TRBJ1-1; D is uncertain. The CDR3 spans 14 residues. CDR1 is SGHTA and CDR2 is FQGTGA in the germline V gene. V was cut by 7 bases and J by 1 base, with 13 bases left in between. Written as DNA, the CDR3 is TGTGCCAGCATCCTCGGGAGGACGAACACTGAAGCTTTCTTT. It is translated as CASILGRTNTEAFF.

This clonotype was detected only a few times. The chain carries TRBV28 and TRBJ2-7; D might be TRBD1 (6 bases). Looked up from germline, CDR1 is MDHEN and CDR2 is SYDVKM. The CDR3 has 14 amino acids. V lost 6 bases, J lost 0 bases, and 12 bases lay in between. CDR3 loop: CASRQGLSSYEQYF. The CDR3 DNA sequence: TGTGCCAGCAGACAGGGATTGAGCTCCTACGAGCAGTACTTC.

To note about this clonotype: This could be a read error, since a much larger clone is one nucleotide away. V is TRBV15 and J is TRBJ1-2, with 7 nucleotides matching TRBD1. In germline, CDR1 is LNHNV, CDR2 YYDKDF (reference sequence). CDR3 length: 15 residues. V lost 3 bases to trimming and J lost 6 bases; unmatched junction nucleotides: 10. The CDR3 reads CATSRADGTANGYTF. CDR3 DNA: TGTGCCACCAGCAGGGCCGACGGGACAGCGAATGGCTACACCTTC.

The rearrangement uses TRBV9 and TRBJ2-2; D is unresolved. With 0 bases removed from V and 6 bases from J, the gap between germline ends came to 9 bases. CDR3 length: 14 amino acids. Germline V gene lookup returns CDR1 SGDLS and CDR2 YYNGEE. CDR3 protein: CASSVGVGAGELFF. CDR3 sequence (DNA): TGTGCCAGCAGCGTAGGGGTAGGTGCCGGGGAGCTGTTTTTT.

This clonotype was seen ten or more times. The chain recombines TRBV12-3 or TRBV12-4 with TRBJ2-1; the D gene is possibly TRBD2 (6 bases). Trimming pared 7 bases from V and 8 bases from J, leaving 15 bases between. This CDR3 region has 13 residues. The CDR3 coding sequence is TGTGCCAGCACCTTAAGAGGGGAGGATGAGCAGTTCTTC. It translates to CASTLRGEDEQFF.

The sample holds a few counts of this clonotype. The chain carries TRBV5-1 and TRBJ2-3, with D unresolved. The CDR3 is made up of 16 amino acids. CDR1 and CDR2 (germline): SGHRS, YFSETQ. V lost 0 bases and J lost 0, with 11 bases in between. The CDR3 is CASSLGQEPSTDTQYF. CDR3 DNA sequence: TGCGCCAGCAGCTTGGGGCAGGAGCCTAGCACAGATACGCAGTATTTT.

This clonotype was picked up one time. V and J are TRBV24-1 and TRBJ1-3; D unclear. The V end lost 1 base, the J end lost 2 bases, and 14 bases lay between the germline ends. Per germline, CDR1 KGHDR and CDR2 SFDVKD. This CDR3 has 17 residues. The CDR3 region is CATSDFVLLRTGNTIYF. The CDR3 DNA is TGTGCCACCAGTGATTTCGTCCTCCTACGAACTGGAAACACCATATATTTT.

The genes are TRBV12-3 or TRBV12-4 and TRBJ2-1, with D hard to call. Trimming shortened V by 2 bases and J by 6 bases, and 14 bases separated the two germline ends. The CDR3 is 15 residues long. CDR3 DNA: TGTGCCAGCAGTTTATCTCGCGTGGTGGGCAATGAGCAGTTCTTC. This sequence encodes CASSLSRVVGNEQFF.

This clonotype was seen at least ten times. The chain has TRBV7-9 and TRBJ2-7; the D gene is possibly TRBD1 (6 bases). Germline loops: CDR1 SEHNR, CDR2 FQNEAQ (reference sequence). The V end was cut by 4 bases, the J end by 4 bases, with 11 bases between. The CDR3 covers 13 residues. CDR3 region: CASSSGERYEQYF. The CDR3 DNA is TGTGCCAGCAGCTCAGGGGAACGGTACGAGCAGTACTTC.

The genes are TRBV18 and TRBJ1-1, with TRBD1 identical over 10 bases. Germline V gives CDR1 KGHSH, CDR2 LQKENI. V trimming: 6 bases; J trimming: 3 bases; junction bases outside the gene matches: 10. This CDR3 has 16 amino acids. CDR3 nucleotide sequence: TGTGCCAGCTCGGAGAGGACAGGGACAGGGGACACTGAAGCTTTCTTT. Translation gives CASSERTGTGDTEAFF.

This sequence joins TRBV9 and TRBJ2-2; TRBD1 aligns across 11 bases. The germline V gene encodes CDR1 SGDLS and CDR2 YYNGEE. This CDR3 has 16 residues. The V gene end was trimmed by 4 bases and the J gene end by 4 bases; junction bases not matched to a gene: 6. CDR3 amino acids: CASSLRDRGITGELFF. CDR3 bases: TGTGCCAGCAGCCTCCGGGACAGGGGGATCACCGGGGAGCTGTTTTTT.

The rearrangement uses TRBV11-2 and TRBJ2-7, with unresolved D. The CDR3 loop spans 13 amino acids. Trimming took 5 bases from V and 1 from J, leaving 9 bases between them. CDR1 is SGHAT and CDR2 is FQNNGV in the germline V gene. The CDR3 sequence is CASSATLSYEQYF. CDR3 in DNA: TGTGCCAGCAGCGCGACACTTTCCTACGAGCAGTACTTC.

This CDR3 is CASSKVVAGVSETQYF. DNA of the CDR3: TGTGCCAGCAGCAAAGTGGTAGCGGGAGTGTCAGAGACCCAGTACTTC. The genes are TRBV21-1 and TRBJ2-7; the table's D call TRBD2 went unverified against the DNA. The J call may not be correct, given that the DNA end is closer to TRBJ2-5. TRBV21-1 is a listed pseudogene. This CDR3 spans 16 amino acids.

The genes are TRBV11-2 and TRBJ2-3; 12 nucleotides line up with TRBD2. CDR1 is SGHAT and CDR2 is FQNNGV in the germline V gene. CDR3 size: 19 residues. V shed 5 bases, J shed 4 bases, and the junction held 16 bases outside the gene matches. In nucleotides, the CDR3 is TGTGCCAGCAGCCCCATCACCCTCTGGACTAGCGGGAAGGCAGATACGCAGTATTTT. Its translation: CASSPITLWTSGKADTQYF.

This sequence joins TRBV20-1 and TRBJ1-4; 9 positions match TRBD1. Germline CDR1 is DFQATT and CDR2 is SNEGSKA (reference sequence). The trim removed 6 bases at V and 14 bases at J, leaving 7 bases unmatched. The CDR3 has 11 residues. The CDR3 DNA follows: TGCAGTGCACGGGACAGGGAGGGTCTGTTTTTT. This gives the protein CSARDREGLFF.

The rearrangement links TRBV20-1 to TRBJ2-4, with D perhaps assigned TRBD1 or TRBD2 (5 bases each). Trimming left V 4 bases short and J 4 bases short, with 20 bases between. CDR1 and CDR2 from the germline V gene are DFQATT and SNEGSKA (reference sequence). The CDR3 is made up of 16 amino acids. CDR3 nucleotides: TGCAGTGCTAACCCTCGGGACGATAAAAATAAAAACATTCAGTACTTC. Its translation is CSANPRDDKNKNIQYF.

With respect to this clonotype: Just one base apart from a much larger clone, this may be a read error. The chain employs TRBV12-3 or TRBV12-4 and TRBJ2-1, with a possible D match to TRBD2 (6 bases). The CDR3 loop spans 14 amino acids. Trimming left V 6 bases short and J 10 bases short, with 19 bases between. As DNA, the CDR3 is TGTGCCAGCAGCCGGGACTCCCAACTTGGGGAGCAGTTCTTC. This gives the protein CASSRDSQLGEQFF.

The chain employs TRBV29-1 and TRBJ1-2, with 7 bases identical to TRBD1. Germline V lookup: CDR1 SQVTM, CDR2 ANQGSEA. After removal of 4 bases from V and 12 bases from J, the junction contained 5 bases not matched to a gene. The CDR3 is made up of 10 amino acids. CDR3 DNA sequence: TGCAGCGTTGGCCAGGGGGATCACACCTTC. Protein sequence: CSVGQGDHTF.

The genes are TRBV5-1 and TRBJ1-6; D gene uncertain. The CDR3 sequence is 14 residues long. Germline CDR1 and CDR2: SGHRS and YFSETQ. The ends were cut back, 2 bases at V and 7 bases at J, with 10 bases in the middle. The CDR3 here is CASSFDGGNSPLHF. The CDR3 DNA sequence: TGCGCCAGCAGCTTTGATGGTGGAAATTCACCCCTCCACTTT.